Listed below are T cell receptor beta chains from one sample, sequenced in a study of Tregs in tolerant kidney transplant recipients. Sequencing was performed with immunoSEQ multiplex PCR; in TCRdb, only in-frame clones are kept and a portion is missing. The sample yields some 64,000 clones, 98% seen once. The sequencing used Tregs from blood, collected before the transplant. These receptors originate from a human donor who received a combined kidney and bone marrow transplant. Each CDR3 is given with its conserved first and last residue. The order of the fields is D gene, J gene, clone size, V gene, CDR3 protein, CDR3 DNA. A D gene is named only where the DNA matches it firmly. Rows may omit the clone size; those that give it use once, few, many or a size class.

>TRBD1|TRBJ1-6|-|TRBV14
CASSSEPGTGNSPLHF
TGTGCCAGCAGCTCCGAACCTGGGACAGGGAATTCACCCCTCCACTTT
>TRBD2|TRBJ2-3|-|TRBV5-6
CASSLRLAGNTDTQYF
TGTGCCAGCAGCCTCAGACTAGCGGGGAATACAGATACGCAGTATTTT
>-|TRBJ1-5|-|TRBV6-1
CASRTRYSNQPQHF
TGTGCCAGCAGGACAAGGTATAGCAATCAGCCCCAGCATTTT
>-|TRBJ2-5|-|TRBV7-3
CASSLTGSWETQYF
TGTGCCAGCAGCTTAACAGGGAGTTGGGAGACCCAGTACTTC
>TRBD1|TRBJ1-1|-|TRBV5-4
CASSWTGGAQLEAFF
TGTGCCAGCAGCTGGACAGGGGGCGCACAGTTAGAAGCTTTCTTT
>-|TRBJ2-1|-|TRBV7-9
CASSLAQGEQFF
TGTGCCAGCAGCTTAGCACAGGGTGAGCAGTTCTTC
>TRBD2|TRBJ2-7|-|TRBV6-1
CASSELTSGTYEQYF
TGTGCCAGCAGTGAACTGACTAGCGGGACCTACGAGCAGTACTTC
>TRBD1|TRBJ2-2|-|TRBV6-6
CASSSRTGAAGELFF
TGTGCCAGCAGTTCCCGGACAGGGGCGGCCGGGGAGCTGTTTTTT
>TRBD1|TRBJ2-7|-|TRBV4-3
CASSQVGQGDLYEQYF
TGCGCCAGCAGCCAGGTCGGACAGGGTGATCTCTACGAGCAGTACTTC
>-|TRBJ2-7|-|TRBV11-3
CASSSDLLYEQYF
TGTGCCAGCAGCTCCGACTTACTCTACGAGCAGTACTTC
>-|TRBJ1-5|once|TRBV19
CASSPPSGEGQPQHF
TGTGCCAGTAGCCCCCCTTCAGGGGAAGGTCAGCCCCAGCATTTT
>TRBD2|TRBJ2-1|-|TRBV15
CATSRGLAGGYNEQFF
TGTGCCACCAGCAGAGGACTAGCGGGGGGGTACAATGAGCAGTTCTTC
>-|TRBJ2-7|-|TRBV7-9
CASSFRGPYEQYF
TGTGCCAGCAGCTTCAGGGGCCCCTACGAGCAGTACTTC
>TRBD2|TRBJ2-2|-|TRBV6-5
CASSYLAGDTGELFF
TGTGCCAGCAGTTACCTAGCGGGAGACACCGGGGAGCTGTTTTTT
>TRBD2|TRBJ2-7|-|TRBV7-2
CASSYSGRNYEQYF
TGTGCCAGCAGCTATAGCGGGAGGAACTACGAGCAGTACTTC
>TRBD2|TRBJ2-7|-|TRBV6-6
CASSSFSGRALEQYF
TGTGCCAGCAGTTCCTTTAGCGGGAGGGCACTCGAGCAGTACTTC
>TRBD2|TRBJ2-3|-|TRBV7-3
CASSLGAGGADTQYF
TGTGCCAGCAGCTTAGGGGCGGGAGGGGCAGATACGCAGTATTTT
>-|TRBJ1-2|-|TRBV19
CASSTRRSDGYTF
TGTGCCAGTAGCACGCGGCGGAGTGATGGCTACACCTTC
>TRBD1|TRBJ2-7|-|TRBV4-1
CASRSGTGTYEQYF
TGCGCCAGCAGGTCCGGGACAGGGACCTACGAGCAGTACTTC
>-|TRBJ1-1|-|TRBV29-1
CSVANQGRTEAFF
TGCAGCGTTGCGAATCAGGGAAGGACTGAAGCTTTCTTT
>-|TRBJ2-7|-|TRBV29-1
CSVVVPWGRSSYEQYF
TGCAGCGTTGTGGTCCCCTGGGGCCGGAGCTCCTACGAGCAGTACTTC
>-|TRBJ1-5|once|TRBV6-5
CASSYSIADQPQHF
TGTGCCAGCAGTTACTCGATTGCGGATCAGCCCCAGCATTTT
>TRBD1|TRBJ2-7|-|TRBV2
CASRVTGGAYEQYF
TGTGCCAGCAGGGTGACAGGGGGGGCGTACGAGCAGTACTTC
>-|TRBJ2-4|-|TRBV11-3
CASSSGIAKNIQYF
TGTGCCAGCAGTTCAGGGATAGCCAAAAACATTCAGTACTTC
>TRBD2|TRBJ2-5|-|TRBV9
CASSVRGDQETQYF
TGTGCCAGCAGCGTACGGGGGGATCAAGAGACCCAGTACTTC
>TRBD1|TRBJ1-2|-|TRBV28
CASSITDRGGGYTF
TGTGCCAGCAGTATCACGGACAGGGGTGGAGGCTACACCTTC
>-|TRBJ2-4|-|TRBV5-1
CASSPQGGQDIQYF
TGCGCCAGCAGCCCTCAGGGCGGTCAGGACATTCAGTACTTC
>-|TRBJ2-3|-|TRBV6-5
CASRRLDTQYF
TGTGCCAGCAGACGACTAGATACGCAGTATTTT
>TRBD1|TRBJ1-5|-|TRBV6-1
CASSPRDRVQPQHF
TGTGCCAGCAGTCCCCGGGACAGGGTTCAGCCCCAGCATTTT